A single sample is the source of the 19 T cell receptor beta chains below, sequenced in a study of blood T cell repertoires in COVID-19 (dated by TCRdb to 2020 to 2022). Library preparation employed the immunoSEQ multiplex PCR assay. Not all clones reach the TCRdb copy of this immuneACCESS table, which keeps in-frame sequences only. Checked studies attribute under half of the gap to unresolved V genes and leave the rest unexplained. For this sample there are tens of thousands of clones; just over 85% appear just once. The top ten constitute approximately 4.8% of the sample. The material sequenced was peripheral blood. These TCRs come from a human donor in a cohort sampled during active COVID-19.

The genes are TRBV3-1 (or the pseudogene TRBV3-2) and TRBJ2-3, with TRBD2 identical over 7 bases. From germline, CDR1 is LGHDT and CDR2 YNNKEL (reference sequence). Germline trimming cut 0 bases from V and 8 bases from J; bases unmatched to any gene: 5. This CDR3 is 14 amino acids long. CDR3 residues: CASSQDPSGGTQYF. CDR3 nucleotide sequence: TGTGCCAGCAGCCAAGATCCTTCGGGGGGTACGCAGTATTTT.

J is TRBJ2-7 and V is TRBV19; D unresolved. Germline CDR1 and CDR2: LNHDA and SQIVND (reference sequence). The V gene lost 5 bases and the J gene lost 0 bases, with 5 bases spanning the gap. CDR3 size: 12 residues. The CDR3, as DNA: TGTGCCAGTAGTTCTAGCTCCTACGAGCAGTACTTC. It is translated as CASSSSSYEQYF.

V is TRBV12-3 or TRBV12-4 and J is TRBJ1-5, with a weak D call TRBD1 (5 bases). This CDR3 region has 13 residues. V gave up 4 bases and J gave up 4 bases, with 8 bases separating them. In nucleotides, the CDR3 is TGTGCCAGCAGTTCCACAGGAAATCAGCCCCAGCATTTT. It translates to CASSSTGNQPQHF.

J is TRBJ2-5 and V is TRBV7-8; D gene unclear. V gave up 3 bases and J gave up 0 bases, with 5 bases separating them. This CDR3 contains 13 residues. CDR1 is SGHVS, CDR2 FQNEAQ, per germline. Here the CDR3 DNA reads TGTGCCAGCAGCTTCATCCACCAAGAGACCCAGTACTTC. It encodes CASSFIHQETQYF.

To note about this clone: Other DNA sequences in the sample encode the same CDR3. The V gene is TRBV30, the J gene TRBJ1-2, with D uncertain. The germline V and J ends were trimmed by 0 bases and 5 bases, with 4 bases remaining between them. Germline V gene lookup returns CDR1 GTSNPN and CDR2 SVGIG (reference sequence). The CDR3 runs 11 residues. This CDR3 is CAWSVLYGYTF. In DNA form, the CDR3 reads TGTGCCTGGAGTGTACTGTATGGCTACACCTTC.

V usage is TRBV5-1 and J usage is TRBJ1-4, with D tentatively TRBD1 (6 bases). The CDR3 totals 14 residues. CDR1 and CDR2 (germline): SGHRS, YFSETQ. With 5 bases removed from V and 0 bases from J, the gap between germline ends came to 8 bases. CDR3 region: CASRDRSTNEKLFF. CDR3 DNA sequence: TGCGCCAGCAGGGACAGATCAACTAATGAAAAACTGTTTTTT.

The chain employs TRBV19 and TRBJ2-2; 7 nucleotides line up with TRBD1. V gave up 7 bases and J gave up 6 bases; unmatched junction bases: 5. CDR1 and CDR2 (germline): LNHDA, SQIVND (reference sequence). The CDR3 has 13 residues. CDR3 sequence reads: CASKHRGPGELFF. The CDR3 DNA follows: TGTGCCAGTAAACACAGGGGCCCCGGGGAGCTGTTTTTT. Drawing the rest from reference TRBV19 and TRBJ2-2, the complete variable domain is DGGITQSPKYLFRKEGQNVTLSCEQNLNHDAMYWYRQDPGQGLRLIYYSQIVNDFQKGDIAEGYSVSREKKESFPLTVTSAQKNPTAFYLCASKHRGPGELFFGEGSRLTVL.

V is TRBV29-1 and J is TRBJ1-2, with 11 nucleotides matching TRBD1. There are 18 residues in the CDR3. V gave up 1 base and J gave up 0 bases; unmatched junction bases: 10. Germline V gene lookup returns CDR1 SQVTM and CDR2 ANQGSEA. CDR3 residues: CSVEGDRGFMSANYGYTF. The DNA for the CDR3 is TGCAGCGTTGAAGGGGACAGGGGGTTCATGAGTGCTAACTATGGCTACACCTTC. Looking up the rest from reference TRBV29-1 and TRBJ1-2 gives the full variable domain: SAVISQKPSRDICQRGTSLTIQCQVDSQVTMMFWYRQQPGQSLTLIATANQGSEATYESGFVIDKFPISRPNLTFSTLTVSNMSPEDSSIYLCSVEGDRGFMSANYGYTFGSGTRLTVV.

The chain joins TRBV30 to TRBJ2-3; 7 bases map to TRBD1. This CDR3 comprises 13 residues. With 5 bases clipped from V and 6 bases from J, the junction kept 8 bases outside the gene matches. The germline V gene has CDR1 GTSNPN and CDR2 SVGIG (reference sequence). The CDR3 DNA sequence: TGTGCCTGGGCCGGAGACAGGGATGATACGCAGTATTTT. This sequence encodes CAWAGDRDDTQYF. The full variable domain, completed using reference TRBV30 and TRBJ2-3, is SQTIHQWPATLVQPVGSPLSLECTVEGTSNPNLYWYRQAAGRGLQLLFYSVGIGQISSEVPQNLSASRPQDRQFILSSKKLLLSDSGFYLCAWAGDRDDTQYFGPGTRLTVL.

The chain recombines TRBV9 with TRBJ2-3; D may be TRBD1 (5 bases). The germline gives CDR1 SGDLS, CDR2 YYNGEE. V lost 2 bases to trimming and J lost 6 bases, with 13 bases between them. The CDR3 totals 14 residues. The CDR3 bases are TGTGCCAGCAGCGTGAAAGGGGCGCAGGATACGCAGTATTTT. As protein: CASSVKGAQDTQYF.

V is TRBV9 and J is TRBJ2-3; D perhaps matches TRBD2 (6 bases). Germline V lookup: CDR1 SGDLS, CDR2 YYNGEE. The CDR3 is 16 amino acids. V was pared by 3 bases and J by 0 bases, with 14 bases between. The CDR3 loop reads CASSAGTRLSTDTQYF. The CDR3 DNA follows: TGTGCCAGCAGCGCTGGGACTCGACTGAGCACAGATACGCAGTATTTT.

The chain couples TRBV11-2 to TRBJ1-1, with D tentatively TRBD1 (6 bases). The length of the CDR3 is 14 residues. Germline CDR1 reads SGHAT; CDR2 reads FQNNGV. V lost 3 bases to trimming and J lost 3 bases, with 11 bases between them. CDR3 in amino acids: CASSFTGTDTEAFF. The CDR3 region has the DNA TGTGCCAGCAGCTTCACAGGGACGGACACTGAAGCTTTCTTT.

The J gene is TRBJ2-3, the V gene TRBV7-2; D call uncertain. The CDR3 spans 12 residues. The V and J ends lost 4 bases and 8 bases respectively, with 10 bases between them. The germline gives CDR1 SGHTA, CDR2 FQGNSA. The CDR3, as DNA: TGTGCCAGCAGCTCCGCCCCCGGTACGCAGTATTTT. Translated, it gives CASSSAPGTQYF.

The J gene is TRBJ2-1, the V gene TRBV5-4, with 12 bases aligning to TRBD1. CDR3 length equals 13 residues. The V segment lost 10 bases and the J segment 9 bases; nucleotides outside the gene matches: 8. Germline CDR1 SGHNT, CDR2 YYREEE (reference sequence). The CDR3 DNA sequence: TGTGCCGAGCCGGGACAGGGGGCGGGTGAGCAGTTCTTC. Translated, it gives CAEPGQGAGEQFF.

The chain combines TRBV7-2 with TRBJ2-2; TRBD1 matches 7 bases. The CDR3 extends over 16 amino acids. The germline V gene has CDR1 SGHTA and CDR2 FQGNSA. Unmatched junction bases numbered 2, after V lost 1 base and J lost 0 bases. This chain's CDR3 is CASSLGQGPNTGELFF. The CDR3 nucleotides read TGTGCCAGCAGCTTAGGACAGGGTCCGAACACCGGGGAGCTGTTTTTT.

A single count supports this clone. J is TRBJ1-2 and V is TRBV28, with D possibly TRBD1 on 5 matching bases. Trimming removed 6 bases at V and 3 bases at J, with 14 bases between. This CDR3 comprises 14 residues. The germline gives CDR1 MDHEN, CDR2 SYDVKM. CDR3 sequence (DNA): TGTGCCAGCAGAAACTCGGGACTGGACTATGGCTACACCTTC. It codes for CASRNSGLDYGYTF.

This clone was found once. The chain recombines TRBV6-2 or TRBV6-3 with TRBJ2-2; TRBD2 aligns across 14 bases. J lost 3 bases, V lost 5 bases, and 5 bases had no gene match. The CDR3 consists of 17 residues. Germline loops: CDR1 MNHEY, CDR2 SVGEGT. The CDR3 coding sequence is TGTGCCAGCAGTGGACTAGCGGGGGGAGTTGACACCGGGGAGCTGTTTTTT. Its translation is CASSGLAGGVDTGELFF.

The rearrangement joins TRBV4-1 to TRBJ1-3; D remains ambiguous. The germline CDR1 and CDR2 sequences are MGHRA and YSYEKL. The CDR3 has 16 residues. With 0 bases removed from V and 0 bases from J, the gap between germline ends came to 9 bases. CDR3 in amino acids: CASSQDWAASGNTIYF. CDR3 in DNA: TGCGCCAGCAGCCAAGATTGGGCAGCCTCTGGAAACACCATATATTTT.

The chain joins TRBV19 to TRBJ2-2; 7 positions match TRBD2. The germline gives CDR1 LNHDA, CDR2 SQIVND (reference sequence). The CDR3 extends over 15 amino acids. The V and J ends lost 7 bases and 4 bases, in that order; junction bases with no gene match: 9. The CDR3: CASTARGLGTGELFF. CDR3 sequence (DNA): TGTGCCAGTACCGCGCGGGGGTTGGGCACCGGGGAGCTGTTTTTT. The full variable domain, its missing parts supplied by reference TRBV19 and TRBJ2-2, is DGGITQSPKYLFRKEGQNVTLSCEQNLNHDAMYWYRQDPGQGLRLIYYSQIVNDFQKGDIAEGYSVSREKKESFPLTVTSAQKNPTAFYLCASTARGLGTGELFFGEGSRLTVL.